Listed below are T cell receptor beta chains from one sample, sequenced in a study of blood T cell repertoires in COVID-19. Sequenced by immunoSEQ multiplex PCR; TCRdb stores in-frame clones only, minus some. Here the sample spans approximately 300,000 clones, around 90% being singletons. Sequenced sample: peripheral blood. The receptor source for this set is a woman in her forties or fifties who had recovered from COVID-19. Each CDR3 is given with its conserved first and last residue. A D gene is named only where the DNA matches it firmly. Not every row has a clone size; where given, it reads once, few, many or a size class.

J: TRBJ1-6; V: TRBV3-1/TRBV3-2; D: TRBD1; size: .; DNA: TGTGCCAGCAGCCAGACGGACAGGGGGATGAATTCACCCCTCCACTTT; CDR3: CASSQTDRGMNSPLHF
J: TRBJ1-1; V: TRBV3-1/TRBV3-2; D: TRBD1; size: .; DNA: TGTGCCAGCAGCCATCTCGGAGGGGCAGGGGGCAACACTGAAGCTTTCTTT; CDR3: CASSHLGGAGGNTEAFF
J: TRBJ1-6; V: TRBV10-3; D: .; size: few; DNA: TGTGCCATCACATCTCAGGGGATGAGGAATTCACCCCTCCACTTT; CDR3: CAITSQGMRNSPLHF
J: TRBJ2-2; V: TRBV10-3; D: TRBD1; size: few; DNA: TGTGCCATCAGTGAGAACATTCCAGGGGGTGGAAACACCGGGGAGCTGTTTTTT; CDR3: CAISENIPGGGNTGELFF
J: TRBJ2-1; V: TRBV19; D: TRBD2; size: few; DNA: TGTGCCAGTAGTATACGAACGGGAGGCGGATACAATGAGCAGTTCTTC; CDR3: CASSIRTGGGYNEQFF
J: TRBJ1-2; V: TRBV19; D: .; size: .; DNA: TGTGCCAGTAGCCGACTTTCAGGGGAGGGTGGCTACACCTTC; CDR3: CASSRLSGEGGYTF
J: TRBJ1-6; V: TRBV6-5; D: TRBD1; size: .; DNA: TGTGCCAGCAGTCTCGGGACAGGGGGTAATTCACCCCTCCACTTT; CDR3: CASSLGTGGNSPLHF
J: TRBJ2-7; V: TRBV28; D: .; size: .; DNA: TGTGCCAGCAGTTTGCGGGGAGGATCCTACGAGCAGTACTTC; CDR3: CASSLRGGSYEQYF
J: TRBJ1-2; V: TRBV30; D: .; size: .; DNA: TGTGCCTGGAAACGAAGAACGGAGACCATTTATGGCTACACCTTC; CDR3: CAWKRRTETIYGYTF
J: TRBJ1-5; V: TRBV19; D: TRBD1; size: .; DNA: TGTGCCAGTAGTAGCCAGGGGGGCAGGGCTCTCAATCAGCCCCAGCATTTT; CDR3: CASSSQGGRALNQPQHF
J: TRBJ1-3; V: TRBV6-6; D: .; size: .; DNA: TGTGCCAGCACCCACCGGGACTCAAGCTCTGGAAACACCATATATTTT; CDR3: CASTHRDSSSGNTIYF
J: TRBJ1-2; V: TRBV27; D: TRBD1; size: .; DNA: TGTGCCAGCAGGGCCCTAGACAGGGACTATGGCTACACCTTC; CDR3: CASRALDRDYGYTF
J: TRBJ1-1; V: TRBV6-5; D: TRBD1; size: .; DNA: TGTGCCAGCAGCATTCCGGACAGGCGGTATGGAGCTTTCTTT; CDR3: CASSIPDRRYGAFF
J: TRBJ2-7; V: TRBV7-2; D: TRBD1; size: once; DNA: TGTGCCAGCAGCTACAGACAGGGCGCCTACGAGCAGTACTTC; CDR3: CASSYRQGAYEQYF
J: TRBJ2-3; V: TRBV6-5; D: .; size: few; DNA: TGTGCCAGCAGGGGCAGGGTCCCAGATACGCAGTATTTT; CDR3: CASRGRVPDTQYF
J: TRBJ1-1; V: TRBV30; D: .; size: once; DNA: TGTGCCTGGACCAGGGACAATGCTGACACTGAAGCTTTCTTT; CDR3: CAWTRDNADTEAFF
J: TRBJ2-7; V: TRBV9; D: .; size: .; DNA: TGTGCCAGCAGCGTAACGGGAGTCGGTGACGAGCAGTACTTC; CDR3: CASSVTGVGDEQYF
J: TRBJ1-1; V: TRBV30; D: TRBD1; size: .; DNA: TGTGCCTGGTGGACAGGGAAGGCTGAAGCTTTCTTT; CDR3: CAWWTGKAEAFF
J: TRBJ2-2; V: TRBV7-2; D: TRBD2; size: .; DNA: TGTGCCAGCAGCTTAGGCCGGGGGGGCCTGGACGGGGAGCTGTTTTTT; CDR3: CASSLGRGGLDGELFF
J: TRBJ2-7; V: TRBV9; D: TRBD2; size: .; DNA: TGTGCCAGCAGCGTAGTGGGGACTATAAACGGCGAGCAGTACTTC; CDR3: CASSVVGTINGEQYF
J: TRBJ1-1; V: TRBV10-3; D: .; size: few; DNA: TGTGCCATCGCCGCGGGACGACAGAACACTGAAGCTTTCTTT; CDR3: CAIAAGRQNTEAFF
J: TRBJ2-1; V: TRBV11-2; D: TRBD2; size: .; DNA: TGTGCCAGCAGCTTAGACCGAGCGGGAGGATCTTGGGAGCAGTTCTTC; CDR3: CASSLDRAGGSWEQFF
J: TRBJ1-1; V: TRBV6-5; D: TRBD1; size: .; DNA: TGTGCCGAGGGACAGGGGCGAAAAGCTTTCTTT; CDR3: CAEGQGRKAFF
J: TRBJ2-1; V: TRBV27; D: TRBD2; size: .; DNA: TGTGCCAGCACACCCCGGCCCTTACGGGGGAGGGAGACTTACAATGAGCAGTTCTTC; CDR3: CASTPRPLRGRETYNEQFF
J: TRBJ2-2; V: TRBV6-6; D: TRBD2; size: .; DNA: TGTGCCAGCACCCAGAGCGGGGGGGATACCGGGGAGCTGTTTTTT; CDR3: CASTQSGGDTGELFF
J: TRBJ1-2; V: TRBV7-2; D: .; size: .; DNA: TGTGCCAGCAGCAGCAGGGGCACCCTTGGCTATGGCTACACCTTC; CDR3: CASSSRGTLGYGYTF
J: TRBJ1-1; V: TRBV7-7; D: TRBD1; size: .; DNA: TGTGCTAGCAGCCGGGACAGGGACACTGAAGCTTTCTTT; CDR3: CASSRDRDTEAFF
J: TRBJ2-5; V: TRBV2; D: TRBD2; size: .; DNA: TGTGCCAGCGCCCCTCCGGGGACTAGCGGGGAGACCCAGTACTTC; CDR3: CASAPPGTSGETQYF
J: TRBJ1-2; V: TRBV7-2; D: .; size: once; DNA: TGTGCCAGCAGCCCGGTACAGCCGGTCTATGGCTACACCTTC; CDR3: CASSPVQPVYGYTF
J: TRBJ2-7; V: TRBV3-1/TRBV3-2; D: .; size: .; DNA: TGTGCCAGCAGCCAAGATCCAGGGATGACCTACGAGCAGTACTTC; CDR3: CASSQDPGMTYEQYF
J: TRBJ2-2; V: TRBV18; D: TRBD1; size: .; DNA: TGTGCCAGCTCACCTTCACTGGACAGGGCAGCCACCGGGGAGCTGTTTTTT; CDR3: CASSPSLDRAATGELFF
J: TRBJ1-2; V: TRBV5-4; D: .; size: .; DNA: TGTGCCAGCAGCCCCGGGAGGCAATATGGCTACACCTTC; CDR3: CASSPGRQYGYTF
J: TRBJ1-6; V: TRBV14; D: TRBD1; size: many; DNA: TGTGCCAGCAGCCCAGAGGGGGCACGCGGGAATTCACCCCTCCACTTT; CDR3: CASSPEGARGNSPLHF
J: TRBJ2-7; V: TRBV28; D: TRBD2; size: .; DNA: TGTGCCAGCAGTTCCCTAGCGGGAGGACCCTACGAGCAGTACTTC; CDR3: CASSSLAGGPYEQYF
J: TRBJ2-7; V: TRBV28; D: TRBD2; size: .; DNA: TGTGCCAGCAGTTTACGCCCTAGCGGGAGCTACGAGCAGTACTTC; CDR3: CASSLRPSGSYEQYF
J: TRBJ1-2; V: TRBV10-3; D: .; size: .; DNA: TGTGCCATCAGTGAGTCGGTAGGGGTTGGCTACACCTTC; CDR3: CAISESVGVGYTF
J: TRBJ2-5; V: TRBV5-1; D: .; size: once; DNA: TGCGCCAGCAGCTTGGCCTTGGGGCCCTACCCCCAGTACTTC; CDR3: CASSLALGPYPQYF
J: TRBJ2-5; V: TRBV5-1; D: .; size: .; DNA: TGCGCCAGCAGCTCAGGACAGCAAGAGACCCAGTACTTC; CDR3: CASSSGQQETQYF
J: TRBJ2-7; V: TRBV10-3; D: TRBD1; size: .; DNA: TGTGCCACCCGACCGGGACAGGGGGCAAGAGAGCAGTACTTC; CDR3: CATRPGQGAREQYF
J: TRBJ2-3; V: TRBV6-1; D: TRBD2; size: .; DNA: TGTGCCAGCAGTGAAGCGACTAGCGGCTCCGATACGCAGTATTTT; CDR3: CASSEATSGSDTQYF
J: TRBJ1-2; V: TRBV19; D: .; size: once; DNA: TGTGCCAGTAGTATCCCCACAGGTCCCTATGGCTACACCTTC; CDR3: CASSIPTGPYGYTF
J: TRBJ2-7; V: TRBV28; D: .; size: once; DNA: TGTGCCAGCAGTTTGCCCGGGAGCTCCTACGAGCAGTACTTC; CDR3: CASSLPGSSYEQYF
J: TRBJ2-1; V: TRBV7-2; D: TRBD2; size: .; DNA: TGTGCCAGCAGCTCCCTGGCTAGCGGGGAGCAGTTCTTC; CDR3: CASSSLASGEQFF
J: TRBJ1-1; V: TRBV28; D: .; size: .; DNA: TGTGCCAGCAGTCACGGTGCCTTGAACACTGAAGCTTTCTTT; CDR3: CASSHGALNTEAFF
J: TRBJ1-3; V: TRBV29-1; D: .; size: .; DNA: TGCAGCGTCTCCCCCGGGGGAAACACCATATATTTT; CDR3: CSVSPGGNTIYF
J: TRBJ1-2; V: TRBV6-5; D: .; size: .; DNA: TGTGCCAGCAGTCTAAATAACTATGGCTACACCTTC; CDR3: CASSLNNYGYTF
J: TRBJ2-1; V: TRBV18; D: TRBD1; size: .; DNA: TGTGCCAGCTCACCATACGCCGGGACAGGGGAGACGAATGAGCAGTTCTTC; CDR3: CASSPYAGTGETNEQFF
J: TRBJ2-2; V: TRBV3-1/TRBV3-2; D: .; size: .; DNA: TGTGCCAGCAGCCAAGTTGCGGCGTTTGGTGTGGGGGAGCTGTTTTTT; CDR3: CASSQVAAFGVGELFF
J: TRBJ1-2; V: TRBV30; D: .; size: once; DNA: TGTGCCTGGAAAAAGCAGGGGTTGACTAACTATGGCTACACCTTC; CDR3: CAWKKQGLTNYGYTF
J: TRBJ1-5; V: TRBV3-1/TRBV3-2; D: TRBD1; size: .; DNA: TGTGCCAGCAGCCAAGAACATCCGGGACAGGGGAACCATCAGCCCCAGCATTTT; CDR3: CASSQEHPGQGNHQPQHF
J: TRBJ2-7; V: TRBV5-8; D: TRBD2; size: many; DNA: TGTGCCAGCAGCTCTACTAGCGGGAGTTACGAGCAGTACTTC; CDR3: CASSSTSGSYEQYF
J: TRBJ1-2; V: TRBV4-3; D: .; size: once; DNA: TGCGCCAGCAGCCAAGGCCACCTACAGGGTTCCGGTAGCTATGGCTACACCTTC; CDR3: CASSQGHLQGSGSYGYTF
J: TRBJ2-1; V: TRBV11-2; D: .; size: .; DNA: TGTGCCAGCAGCTCCTTCCTACTAGGCCTTGAGCAGTTCTTC; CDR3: CASSSFLLGLEQFF
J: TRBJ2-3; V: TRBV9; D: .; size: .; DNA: TGTGCCAGCAGCGTAGGACTCGCTAGCACAGATACGCAGTATTTT; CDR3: CASSVGLASTDTQYF
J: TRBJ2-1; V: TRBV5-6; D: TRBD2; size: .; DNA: TGTGCCAGCACCCCGGCGGGCGGGAGCCTCTCCTACAATGAGCAGTTCTTC; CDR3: CASTPAGGSLSYNEQFF
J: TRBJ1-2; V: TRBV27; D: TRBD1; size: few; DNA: TGTGCCAGCGTCGCGGGACAGGGTGTTGGTGGCTACACCTTC; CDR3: CASVAGQGVGGYTF
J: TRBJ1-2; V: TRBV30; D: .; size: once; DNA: TGTGCCTGGATCGGCAGGGGTAACTATGGCTACACCTTC; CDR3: CAWIGRGNYGYTF